Each of the 29 T cell receptor beta chains below was sequenced from the same sample in a study of prognosis after radiotherapy for stage I lung cancer. Amplification of the TCR beta CDR3 (from genomic DNA) was done by two-round multiplex PCR. Primers specific to each TRBV and TRBJ gene drove first-round PCR. TCRdb passed the multiplex PCR reads through MiXCR, listing each CDR3 protein once. This table has approximately 35,000 distinct CDR3 sequences, around 34% appearing once. The material was PBMCs, obtained before or after stereotactic body radiation therapy (not recorded which). These TCRs come from a donor aged 50 or older with non-small cell lung cancer.

As for this clonotype: With only one base between it and a far larger clone, this is likely a read error. The genes are TRBV6-4 and TRBJ2-2; 7 bases are shared with TRBD1. The CDR3 contains 13 residues. The germline gives CDR1 MRHNA, CDR2 SNTAGT. CDR3 DNA: TGTGCCAGCAGTCGGGACAGAACCGGGGATCTGTTTTTT. The encoded protein is CASSRDRTGDLFF.

The genes are TRBV5-6 and TRBJ2-7; D is possibly TRBD2 (5 bases). Per germline, CDR1 SGHDT and CDR2 YYEEEE. V lost 3 bases and J 3 bases, leaving 16 bases between the germline ends. The CDR3 has 15 amino acids. This chain's CDR3 is CASSSPPDGLYEQYF. DNA for the CDR3: TGTGCCAGCAGCTCACCCCCGGACGGACTCTACGAGCAGTACTTC.

CDR3: CASSLGRPEGEKLFF. In DNA, the CDR3 is TGTGCCAGCAGCTTAGGGAGACCGGAGGGTGAAAAACTGTTTTTT. The V call is TRBV11-3, the J call TRBJ1-4; D gene unclear. V lost 1 base and J 7 bases, leaving 13 bases between the germline ends. Germline lookup yields CDR1 SGHNT and CDR2 YENEEA. This CDR3 region has 15 residues.

In the case of this clonotype: A far larger clone is a single base away, which makes a read error likely. This chain connects TRBV6-2 or TRBV6-3 to TRBJ2-2; 7 bases align to TRBD1. CDR1 and CDR2 from the germline V gene are MNHEY and SVGEGT. V lost 5 bases and J lost 6; bases outside the gene matches: 9. This CDR3 region has 15 residues. As DNA, the CDR3 is TGTGCCAGCAGTGAAGAGGCAGGGGGTCCCGGGGAGCTGTTTTTT. The encoded protein is CASSEEAGGPGELFF.

This clonotype was counted at least ten times. The chain uses TRBV5-4 and TRBJ2-3; TRBD2 might be the D (7 bases). Trimming removed 2 bases from V and 3 bases from J, with 10 bases in between. Germline-derived CDR1 and CDR2 are SGHNT and YYREEE (reference sequence). The CDR3 has 14 amino acids. The CDR3 here is CASSFRGATDTQYF. As DNA, the CDR3 is TGTGCCAGCAGCTTTCGGGGGGCGACAGATACGCAGTATTTT.

Regarding this clonotype: Sequence at one end of the junction differs from germline and may be a read error. This chain joins TRBV6-2 or TRBV6-3 and TRBJ2-2; D may be TRBD2 (6 bases). The CDR3 is made up of 16 amino acids. Germline CDR1 MNHEY, CDR2 SVGEGT. The CDR3 here is CASNPRGGKYTGDLFF. CDR3 nucleotides: TGTGCCAGCAACCCTCGGGGCGGGAAGTATACCGGGGATCTGTTTTTT.

J is TRBJ2-2 and V is TRBV19; D not certain. Germline-derived CDR1 and CDR2 are LNHDA and SQIVND (reference sequence). The CDR3 runs 15 residues. V was cut by 7 bases and J by 0 bases, with 12 bases left in between. CDR3 loop: CASIEETANTGELFF. In DNA form, the CDR3 reads TGTGCCAGTATAGAGGAGACCGCGAACACCGGGGAGCTGTTTTTT.

A note on this clonotype: A far larger clone is one base from this, pointing to a likely read error. CDR3 sequence: CASSDSGQCNTGELFF. DNA of the CDR3: TGTGCCAGCAGTGATTCGGGACAGTGCAACACCGGGGAGCTGTTTTTT. The chain employs TRBV6-1 and TRBJ2-2, with 7 bases that match TRBD1. Losses at the gene ends were 3 bases for V and 2 bases for J; bases not matched to a gene: 6. CDR1 MNHNS and CDR2 SASEGT come from the germline V gene. The CDR3 extends over 16 amino acids.

This clonotype is labeled as medium-sized. V usage is TRBV12-3 or TRBV12-4 and J usage is TRBJ2-7, with 7 nucleotides matching TRBD2. The CDR3 extends over 14 amino acids. With 3 bases clipped from V and 0 bases from J, the junction kept 2 bases outside the gene matches. The CDR3 region is CASSLGGNSYEQYF. The CDR3 DNA is TGTGCCAGCAGTTTGGGGGGGAACTCCTACGAGCAGTACTTC.

This clonotype was seen ten or more times. Just one base apart from a much larger clone, this may be a read error. The chain links TRBV6-2 or TRBV6-3 to TRBJ1-5; D ambiguous. The CDR3 length is 13 residues. Germline assignment: CDR1 MNHEY and CDR2 SVGEGT. The CDR3 DNA reads as TGTGCCGGCAGTTACTCGGAAGGTCAGCCCCAGCATTTT. Its protein is CAGSYSEGQPQHF.

This clonotype was counted many times. This rearrangement joins TRBV3-1 to TRBJ2-7; 8 bases align to TRBD2. V dropped 1 base and J dropped 2; count of bases not matched to a gene: 7. The CDR3 contains 16 residues. Per the germline V gene, CDR1 is LGHDT and CDR2 is YNNKEL (reference sequence). The CDR3 here is CASSQGRAGVAYEQYF. The CDR3 bases are TGTGCCAGCAGCCAAGGCCGAGCGGGAGTTGCCTACGAGCAGTACTTC.

This clonotype was seen at least ten times. J is TRBJ1-1 and V is TRBV12-3 or TRBV12-4, with 7 nucleotides matching TRBD1. J lost 10 bases, V lost 5 bases, and 4 bases had no gene match. The CDR3 is 11 amino acids. The CDR3 is CASSESGGAFF. As DNA, the CDR3 is TGTGCCAGCAGTGAGTCAGGGGGAGCTTTCTTT.

This clonotype was recorded many times. The genes are TRBV30 and TRBJ2-7; D call uncertain. V gave up 0 bases and J gave up 2 bases, with 5 bases separating them. The CDR3 consists of 12 residues. Germline V lookup: CDR1 GTSNPN, CDR2 SVGIG (reference sequence). The CDR3 nucleotides read TGTGCCTGGAGTGTTGGAGCCTACGAGCAGTACTTC. Amino acids: CAWSVGAYEQYF.

Details on this clonotype: The CDR3 end shows no conserved phenylalanine or tryptophan, and so a read error is likely. This chain links TRBV20-1 with TRBJ1-1; D remains unclear. This CDR3 is 15 amino acids long. Germline CDR1 DFQATT, CDR2 SNEGSKA (reference sequence). The V and J ends lost 4 bases and 3 bases respectively, with 18 bases between them. CDR3 nucleotides: TGCAGTGCTACCCCGTATCCGCGGGGTTACACTGAAGCTTTCCTT. This gives the protein CSATPYPRGYTEAFL.

Of note for this clonotype: A read error is possible here, since a much larger clone lies one base away. The chain carries TRBV20-1 and TRBJ1-1; no firm D call. The CDR3 is 11 residues long. The germline V gene encodes CDR1 DFQATT and CDR2 SNEGSKA (reference sequence). V was clipped by 2 bases and J by 8 bases, with 9 bases between them. The CDR3 protein is CSARCIKEAFF. The CDR3 nucleotides are TGCAGTGCTAGATGCATTAAAGAAGCTTTCTTT.

The table lists this clonotype with a count of one. A far larger clone is just one base off, so this is likely a read error. The CDR3 DNA sequence: TGTGCCAGCAGTGAACGACAGGGATCCTCGTATACGCAGTATTTT. This gives the protein CASSERQGSSYTQYF. The chain joins TRBV6-1 to TRBJ2-3, with 7 bases identical to TRBD1. Germline V gives CDR1 MNHNS, CDR2 SASEGT. The CDR3 extends over 15 amino acids. With 2 bases clipped from V and 7 bases from J, the junction kept 9 bases outside the gene matches.

There are many counts of this clonotype. At one boundary the junction diverges from the germline segment, which might be a read error. The rearrangement uses TRBV13 and TRBJ2-1; 9 bases fit TRBD2. Germline V gene sequence: CDR1 PRHDT, CDR2 FYEKMQ (reference sequence). The CDR3 length is 16 residues. The CDR3 bases are TGTGCCAGCAGCTTGAGTTTAGCGGGAGTTGACAATGAGCAGTTTTTC. Its translation: CASSLSLAGVDNEQFF.

This clonotype has ten or more counts. The V gene is TRBV5-1, the J gene TRBJ2-7, with 13 bases that match TRBD2. Per germline, CDR1 SGHRS and CDR2 YFSETQ. V lost 5 bases to trimming and J lost 2 bases; unmatched junction nucleotides: 4. This CDR3 comprises 15 residues. CDR3 sequence: CASRVGLAGTYEQYF. As DNA, the CDR3 is TGCGCCAGCAGGGTGGGACTAGCGGGAACCTACGAGCAGTACTTC.

The chain joins TRBV7-9 to TRBJ2-2, with 13 bases lining up with TRBD2. V was clipped by 2 bases and J by 6 bases; unmatched bases: 12. Germline CDR1 and CDR2: SEHNR and FQNEAQ (reference sequence). There are 19 residues in the CDR3. CDR3 DNA sequence: TGTGCCAGCAGCTTAACTAGCGGGGGGGCCTTAATCGGTTCCGGGGAGCTGTTTTTT. Its translation is CASSLTSGGALIGSGELFF.

This clonotype was seen repeatedly, ten times or more. V usage is TRBV6-1 and J usage is TRBJ2-1; D uncertain. The CDR3 has 11 amino acids. Per the germline V gene, CDR1 is MNHNS and CDR2 is SASEGT. V lost 5 bases to trimming and J lost 8 bases, with 7 bases between them. CDR3 sequence (DNA): TGTGCCAGCAGTCGTTACGATGAGCAGTTCTTC. Its protein product is CASSRYDEQFF.

This clonotype appeared many times. The chain links TRBV28 to TRBJ2-1; 9 bases map to TRBD1. The ends lost 5 bases at V and 8 bases at J; junction bases unmatched: 7. The CDR3 has 14 residues. Germline V gene sequence: CDR1 MDHEN, CDR2 SYDVKM. In nucleotides, the CDR3 is TGTGCCAGCAGTCCCGGGACAGGGTTGTATGAGCAGTTCTTC. Residues: CASSPGTGLYEQFF.

Ten or more counts support this clonotype. This chain uses TRBV30 with TRBJ1-1; the D is unclear. CDR1 and CDR2 (germline): GTSNPN, SVGIG (reference sequence). Trimming cost V 1 base and J 2 bases, with 5 bases left between them. This CDR3 has 12 residues. CDR3 region: CAWSAFNTEAFF. The CDR3 DNA reads TGTGCCTGGAGTGCTTTCAACACTGAAGCTTTCTTT.

The rearrangement links TRBV5-1 to TRBJ2-7, with D uncertain. The germline CDR1 and CDR2 sequences are SGHRS and YFSETQ. The CDR3 covers 18 residues. The V end lost 0 bases, the J end lost 1 base, and 20 bases lay between the germline ends. In DNA, the CDR3 is TGCGCCAGCAGCTTGGCCCGTATGGGAAGGGCGAGATCCTACGAGCAGTACTTC. Its protein is CASSLARMGRARSYEQYF. Combining the CDR3 with reference TRBV5-1 and TRBJ2-7 gives the whole variable domain KAGVTQTPRYLIKTRGQQVTLSCSPISGHRSVSWYQQTPGQGLQFLFEYFSETQRNKGNFPGRFSGRQFSNSRSEMNVSTLELGDSALYLCASSLARMGRARSYEQYFGPGTRLTVT.

At least ten counts were recorded for this clonotype. A single base separates this from a much larger clone, so it may be a read error. The chain has TRBV6-1 and TRBJ1-6; TRBD1 agrees at 8 bases. The CDR3 extends over 17 amino acids. Germline assignment: CDR1 MNHNS and CDR2 SASEGT. The CDR3 spells CASQRSHPGGYNSPPHF. The CDR3 DNA sequence: TGTGCCAGCCAACGAAGCCACCCAGGGGGCTATAATTCACCCCCCCACTTT.

This clonotype has only a few counts. V and J are TRBV2 and TRBJ2-5; D is perhaps TRBD2 (6 bases). Germline assignment: CDR1 SNHLY and CDR2 FYNNEI. V was cut by 5 bases and J by 4 bases, with 17 bases left in between. The CDR3 totals 15 residues. Here the CDR3 DNA reads TGTGCCAGCAGTATAGGAACTAGCTCTGGAGAGACCCAGTACTTC. As protein: CASSIGTSSGETQYF.

In this sample, this clonotype turned up many times. The rearrangement uses TRBV7-9 and TRBJ2-2, with 8 bases lining up with TRBD1. CDR1 is SEHNR, CDR2 FQNEAQ, per germline (reference sequence). The CDR3 is made up of 15 amino acids. V was clipped by 5 bases and J by 4 bases; unmatched bases: 6. In DNA, the CDR3 is TGTGCCAGCAGCGAACGGACAGGGTCCACCGGGGAGCTGTTTTTT. This translates into CASSERTGSTGELFF.

There are many counts of this clonotype. The genes are TRBV5-5 and TRBJ1-1; tentatively, D is TRBD1 (6 bases). Germline CDR1 is SGHKS and CDR2 is YYEKEE (reference sequence). The CDR3 runs to 15 residues. V lost 6 bases and J lost 8, with 23 bases in between. The DNA of the CDR3 is TGTGCCAGCACCCTTACGGCAGGGGCTCACCTAGAAGCTTTCTTT. It specifies CASTLTAGAHLEAFF. Full variable domain (outside the CDR3, taken from reference TRBV5-5 and TRBJ1-1): DAGVTQSPTHLIKTRGQQVTLRCSPISGHKSVSWYQQVLGQGPQFIFQYYEKEERGRGNFPDRFSARQFPNYSSELNVNALLLGDSALYLCASTLTAGAHLEAFFGQGTRLTVV.

In this sample, this clonotype turned up many times. This rearrangement joins TRBV27 to TRBJ2-2, with D possibly being TRBD2 (7 bases). Trimming stripped 7 bases from V and 7 bases from J, with 16 bases between. Germline V gene data show CDR1 as MNHEY and CDR2 as SMNVEV (reference sequence). The length of the CDR3 is 14 residues. As DNA, the CDR3 is TGTGCCAGCAAGGGGGGGGGTTCCTTCGGGGAGCTGTTTTTT. It translates to CASKGGGSFGELFF.

Within the sample, this clonotype is medium-sized (0.01 to 0.1%). The chain uses TRBV5-1 and TRBJ2-3; D could derive from TRBD1 or TRBD2 (6 bases each). Looked up from germline, CDR1 is SGHRS and CDR2 is YFSETQ. V lost 0 bases and J 1 base, leaving 15 bases between the germline ends. The CDR3 consists of 17 residues. CDR3 bases: TGCGCCAGCAGCTTGGCCCCCGGGGGCGAACGCACAGATACGCAGTATTTT. The encoded protein is CASSLAPGGERTDTQYF.